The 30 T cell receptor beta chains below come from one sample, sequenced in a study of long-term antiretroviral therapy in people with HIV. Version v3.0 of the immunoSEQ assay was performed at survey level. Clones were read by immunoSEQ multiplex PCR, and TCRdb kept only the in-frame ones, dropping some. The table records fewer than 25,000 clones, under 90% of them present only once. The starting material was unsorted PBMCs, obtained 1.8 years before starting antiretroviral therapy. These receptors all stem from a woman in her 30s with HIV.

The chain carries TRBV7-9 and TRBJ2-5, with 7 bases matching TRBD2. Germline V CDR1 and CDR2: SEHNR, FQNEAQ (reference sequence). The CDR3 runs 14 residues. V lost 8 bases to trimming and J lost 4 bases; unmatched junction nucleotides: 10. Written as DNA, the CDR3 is TGTGCCAGCCACTACTCTGGGGGGGGAGAGACCCAGTACTTC. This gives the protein CASHYSGGGETQYF.

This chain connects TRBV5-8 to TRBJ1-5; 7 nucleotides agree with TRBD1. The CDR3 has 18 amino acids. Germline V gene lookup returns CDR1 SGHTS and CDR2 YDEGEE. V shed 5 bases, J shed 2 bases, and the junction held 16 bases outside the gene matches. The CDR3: CASSSTGPELLGNQPQHF. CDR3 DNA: TGTGCCAGCAGTTCGACAGGGCCGGAACTATTAGGCAATCAGCCCCAGCATTTT.

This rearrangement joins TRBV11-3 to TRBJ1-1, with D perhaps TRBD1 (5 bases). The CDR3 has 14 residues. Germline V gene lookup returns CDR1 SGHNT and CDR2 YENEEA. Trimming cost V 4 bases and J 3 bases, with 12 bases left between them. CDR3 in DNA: TGTGCCAGCAGCTGGTCCGGGGCAGACACTGAAGCTTTCTTT. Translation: CASSWSGADTEAFF.

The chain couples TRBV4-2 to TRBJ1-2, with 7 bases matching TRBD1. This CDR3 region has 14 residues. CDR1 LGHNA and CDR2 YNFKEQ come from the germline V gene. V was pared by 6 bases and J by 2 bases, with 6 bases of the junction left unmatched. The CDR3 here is CASRRQGSNYGYTF. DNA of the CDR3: TGTGCCAGCAGACGACAGGGTTCGAACTATGGCTACACCTTC.

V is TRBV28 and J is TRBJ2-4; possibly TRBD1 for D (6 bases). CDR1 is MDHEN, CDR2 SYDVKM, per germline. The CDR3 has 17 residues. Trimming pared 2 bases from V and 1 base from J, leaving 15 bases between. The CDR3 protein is CASSLGGAFSAKNIQYF. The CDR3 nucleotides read TGTGCCAGCAGTTTAGGGGGCGCCTTTTCCGCCAAAAACATTCAGTACTTC.

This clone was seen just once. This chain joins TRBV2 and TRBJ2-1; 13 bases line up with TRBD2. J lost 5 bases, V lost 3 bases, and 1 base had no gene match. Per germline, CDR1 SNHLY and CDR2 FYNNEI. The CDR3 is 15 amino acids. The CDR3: CASSDGLAGDNEQFF. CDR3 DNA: TGTGCCAGCAGTGATGGACTAGCGGGGGACAATGAGCAGTTCTTC. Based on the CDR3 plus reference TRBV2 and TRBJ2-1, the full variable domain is EPEVTQTPSHQVTQMGQEVILRCVPISNHLYFYWYRQILGQKVEFLVSFYNNEISEKSEIFDDQFSVERPDGSNFTLKIRSTKLEDSAMYFCASSDGLAGDNEQFFGPGTRLTVL.

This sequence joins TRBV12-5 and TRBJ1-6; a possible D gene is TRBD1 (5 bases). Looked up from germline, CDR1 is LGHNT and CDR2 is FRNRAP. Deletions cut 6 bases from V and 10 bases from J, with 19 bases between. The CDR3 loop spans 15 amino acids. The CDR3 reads CASGRGDLRGSPLHF. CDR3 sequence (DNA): TGTGCTAGTGGCCGGGGGGACCTACGGGGGTCACCCCTCCACTTT. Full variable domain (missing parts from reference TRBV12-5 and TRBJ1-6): DARVTQTPRHKVTEMGQEVTMRCQPILGHNTVFWYRQTMMQGLELLAYFRNRAPLDDSGMPKDRFSAEMPDATLATLKIQPSEPRDSAVYFCASGRGDLRGSPLHFGNGTRLTVT.

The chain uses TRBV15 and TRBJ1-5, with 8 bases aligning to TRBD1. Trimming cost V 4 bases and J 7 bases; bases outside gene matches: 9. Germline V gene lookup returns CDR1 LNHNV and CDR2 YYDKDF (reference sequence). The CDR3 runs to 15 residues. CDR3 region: CATSTRTGFSQPQHF. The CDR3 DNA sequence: TGTGCCACCAGCACAAGGACAGGGTTTAGCCAGCCCCAGCATTTT. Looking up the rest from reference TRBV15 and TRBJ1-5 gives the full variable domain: DAMVIQNPRYQVTQFGKPVTLSCSQTLNHNVMYWYQQKSSQAPKLLFHYYDKDFNNEADTPDNFQSRRPNTSFCFLDIRSPGLGDTAMYLCATSTRTGFSQPQHFGDGTRLSIL.

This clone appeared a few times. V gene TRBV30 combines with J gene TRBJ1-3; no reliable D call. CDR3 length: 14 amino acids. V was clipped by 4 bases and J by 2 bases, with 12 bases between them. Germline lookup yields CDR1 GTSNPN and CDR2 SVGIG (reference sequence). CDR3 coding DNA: TGTGCCTGGAAGGTAGCGGGCCCTGGAAACACCATATATTTT. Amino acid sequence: CAWKVAGPGNTIYF.

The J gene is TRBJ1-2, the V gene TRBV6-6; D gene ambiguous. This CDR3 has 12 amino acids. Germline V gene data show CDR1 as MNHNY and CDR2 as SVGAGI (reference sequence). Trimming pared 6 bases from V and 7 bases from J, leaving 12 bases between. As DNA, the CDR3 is TGTGCCAGCAGCCCATCTTTAGGTGGCTACACCTTC. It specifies CASSPSLGGYTF.

The CDR3 loop is CASSVDWLGTEAFF. In DNA form, the CDR3 reads TGTGCCAGCAGCGTAGATTGGTTAGGCACTGAAGCTTTCTTT. The V and J genes are TRBV9 and TRBJ1-1, with D unresolved. Germline V CDR1 and CDR2: SGDLS, YYNGEE. This CDR3 contains 14 residues. V was shortened by 0 bases and J by 4 bases, with 10 bases between the two germline ends.

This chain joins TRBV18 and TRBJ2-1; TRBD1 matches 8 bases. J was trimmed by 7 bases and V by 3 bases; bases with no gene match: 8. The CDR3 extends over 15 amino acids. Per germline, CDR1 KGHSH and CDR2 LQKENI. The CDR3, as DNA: TGTGCCAGCTCACCCCCAACAGACAGGGGTAATGAGCAGTTCTTC. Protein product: CASSPPTDRGNEQFF.

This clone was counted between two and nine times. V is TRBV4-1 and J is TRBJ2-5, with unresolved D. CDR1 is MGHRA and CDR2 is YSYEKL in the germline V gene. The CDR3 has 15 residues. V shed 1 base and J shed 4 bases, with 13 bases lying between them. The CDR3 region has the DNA TGCGCCAGCAGCCAAGTTGGACGGGTGGGAGAGACCCAGTACTTC. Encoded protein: CASSQVGRVGETQYF.

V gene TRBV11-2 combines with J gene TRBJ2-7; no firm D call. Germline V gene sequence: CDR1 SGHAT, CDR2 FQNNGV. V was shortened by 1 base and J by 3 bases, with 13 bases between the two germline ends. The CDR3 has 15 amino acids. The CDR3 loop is CASSLGLTGYYEQYV. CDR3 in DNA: TGTGCCAGCAGCTTAGGGCTTACCGGGTACTACGAGCAGTACGTC.

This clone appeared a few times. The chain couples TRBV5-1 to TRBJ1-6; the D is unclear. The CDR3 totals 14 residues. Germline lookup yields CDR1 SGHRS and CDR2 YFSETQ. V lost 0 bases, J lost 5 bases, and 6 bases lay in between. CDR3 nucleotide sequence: TGCGCCAGCAGCTTGGGGCAAAATAATTCACCCCTCCACTTT. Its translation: CASSLGQNNSPLHF.

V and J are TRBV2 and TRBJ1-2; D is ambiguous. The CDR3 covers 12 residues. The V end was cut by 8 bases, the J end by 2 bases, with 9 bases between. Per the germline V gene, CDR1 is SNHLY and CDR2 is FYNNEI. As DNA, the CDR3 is TGTGCCAGCTCGAAAGAGAACTATGGCTACACCTTC. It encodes CASSKENYGYTF.

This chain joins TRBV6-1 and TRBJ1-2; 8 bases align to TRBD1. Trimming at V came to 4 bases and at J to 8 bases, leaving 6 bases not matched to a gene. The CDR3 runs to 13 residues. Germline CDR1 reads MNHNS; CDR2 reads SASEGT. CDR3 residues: CASSVGTGGGYTF. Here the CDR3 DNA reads TGTGCCAGCAGTGTAGGGACAGGTGGAGGCTACACCTTC.

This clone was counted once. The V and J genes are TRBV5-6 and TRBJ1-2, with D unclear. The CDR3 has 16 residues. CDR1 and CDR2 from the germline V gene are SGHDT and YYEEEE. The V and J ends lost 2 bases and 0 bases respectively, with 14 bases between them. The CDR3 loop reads CASSFIYVTSNYGYTF. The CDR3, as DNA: TGTGCCAGCAGCTTTATCTACGTCACTTCTAACTATGGCTACACCTTC.

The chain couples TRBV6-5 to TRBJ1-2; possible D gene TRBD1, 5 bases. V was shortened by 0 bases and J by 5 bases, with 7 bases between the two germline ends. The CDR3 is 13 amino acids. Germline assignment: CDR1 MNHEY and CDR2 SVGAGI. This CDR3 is CASSYSGDYGYTF. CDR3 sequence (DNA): TGTGCCAGCAGTTACTCAGGGGATTATGGCTACACCTTC.

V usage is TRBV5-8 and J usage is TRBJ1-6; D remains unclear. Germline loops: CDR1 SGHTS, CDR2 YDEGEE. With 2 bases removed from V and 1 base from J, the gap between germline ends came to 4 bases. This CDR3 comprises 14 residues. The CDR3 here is CASSFGSYNSPLHF. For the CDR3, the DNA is TGTGCCAGCAGCTTTGGATCCTATAATTCACCCCTCCACTTT. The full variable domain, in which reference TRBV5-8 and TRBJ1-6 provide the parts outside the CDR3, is EAGVTQSPTHLIKTRGQQATLRCSPISGHTSVYWYQQALGLGLQFLLWYDEGEERNRGNFPPRFSGRQFPNYSSELNVNALELEDSALYLCASSFGSYNSPLHFGNGTRLTVT.

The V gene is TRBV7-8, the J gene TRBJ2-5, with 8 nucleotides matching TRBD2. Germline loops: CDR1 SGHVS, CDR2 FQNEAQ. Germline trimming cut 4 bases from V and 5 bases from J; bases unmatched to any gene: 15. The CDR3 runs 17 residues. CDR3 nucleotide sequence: TGTGCCAGCAGCTGGGAACCCTTCGGGGGGGCCGGGGAGACCCAGTACTTC. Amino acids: CASSWEPFGGAGETQYF.

CDR3 amino acids: CASSSHPTGSETQYF. The DNA of the CDR3 is TGTGCCAGCAGCTCCCACCCGACAGGGTCAGAGACCCAGTACTTC. The rearrangement links TRBV7-3 to TRBJ2-5, with 7 bases that match TRBD1. CDR3 size: 15 residues. J gave up 4 bases and V 4 bases, and 9 bases lay outside the gene matches. Germline-derived CDR1 and CDR2 are SGHTA and FQGTGA.

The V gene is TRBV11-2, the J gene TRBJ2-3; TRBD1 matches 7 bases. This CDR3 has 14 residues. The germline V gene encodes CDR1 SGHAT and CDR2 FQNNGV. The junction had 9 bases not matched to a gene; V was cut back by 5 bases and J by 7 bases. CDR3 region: CASSPDRLLNTQYF. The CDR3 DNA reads TGTGCCAGCAGCCCGGACAGGCTCTTGAATACGCAGTATTTT.

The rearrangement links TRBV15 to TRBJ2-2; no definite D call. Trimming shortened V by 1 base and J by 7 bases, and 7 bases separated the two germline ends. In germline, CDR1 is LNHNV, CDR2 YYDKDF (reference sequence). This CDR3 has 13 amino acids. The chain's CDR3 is CATSRGADGELFF. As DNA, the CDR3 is TGTGCCACCAGCAGAGGGGCGGACGGGGAGCTGTTTTTT.

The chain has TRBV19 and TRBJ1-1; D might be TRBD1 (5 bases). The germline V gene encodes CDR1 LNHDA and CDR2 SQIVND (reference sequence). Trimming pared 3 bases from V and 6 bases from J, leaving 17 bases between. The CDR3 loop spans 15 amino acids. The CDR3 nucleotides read TGTGCCAGTAGTATTAAGCAGGGAGGCACCTCTGAAGCTTTCTTT. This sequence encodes CASSIKQGGTSEAFF.

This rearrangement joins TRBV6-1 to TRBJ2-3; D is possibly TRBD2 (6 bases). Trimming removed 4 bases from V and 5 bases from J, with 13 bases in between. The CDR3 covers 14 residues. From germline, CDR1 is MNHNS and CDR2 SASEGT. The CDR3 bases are TGTGCCAGCAGTGTCCGGGACGGGAGAGATACGCAGTATTTT. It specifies CASSVRDGRDTQYF.

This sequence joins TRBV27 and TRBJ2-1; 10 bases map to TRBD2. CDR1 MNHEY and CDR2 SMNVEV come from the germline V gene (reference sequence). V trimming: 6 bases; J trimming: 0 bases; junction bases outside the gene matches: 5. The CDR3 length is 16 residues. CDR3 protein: CASRSSGGASYNEQFF. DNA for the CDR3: TGTGCCAGCAGAAGCAGCGGGGGGGCCTCCTACAATGAGCAGTTCTTC.

The CDR3 here is CASSPDHTQYF. CDR3 DNA sequence: TGTGCCAGCAGCCCCGACCATACGCAGTATTTT. V gene TRBV7-9 combines with J gene TRBJ2-3; no firm D call. Germline assignment: CDR1 SEHNR and CDR2 FQNEAQ (reference sequence). The CDR3 is 11 residues long. Trimming took 5 bases from V and 7 from J, leaving 7 bases between them.

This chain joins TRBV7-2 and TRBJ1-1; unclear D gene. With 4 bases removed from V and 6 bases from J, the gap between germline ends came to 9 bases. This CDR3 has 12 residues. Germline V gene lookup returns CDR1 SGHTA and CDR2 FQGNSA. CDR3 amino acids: CASSSPSSEAFF. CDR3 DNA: TGTGCCAGCAGCTCGCCCAGCTCTGAAGCTTTCTTT.

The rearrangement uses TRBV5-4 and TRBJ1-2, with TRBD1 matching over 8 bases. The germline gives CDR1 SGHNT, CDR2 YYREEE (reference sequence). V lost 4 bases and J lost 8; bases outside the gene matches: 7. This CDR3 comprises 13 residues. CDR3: CASSRTGKYGYTF. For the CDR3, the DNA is TGTGCCAGCAGCAGGACAGGGAAGTACGGCTACACCTTC.